This T cell receptor (beta chain) is drawn from a study of blood T cell repertoires in COVID-19. From germline, CDR1 is LGHDT and CDR2 YNNKEL (reference sequence). V was shortened by 1 base and J by 7 bases, with 20 bases between the two germline ends. The CDR3 runs 16 residues. Clones were sequenced by immunoSEQ multiplex PCR, and TCRdb holds only the in-frame ones, with some missing. The sample contains around 64,000 clones, about 87% of which appear only once. Material: peripheral blood. This TCR was sampled from a man in his fifties with active COVID-19. This chain connects TRBV3-1 (or the pseudogene TRBV3-2) to TRBJ2-7; a weak D match, TRBD2 (5 bases). CDR3 sequence (DNA): TGTGCCAGCAGCCAAGTCCCTGGAACAGTACCGGGAGAGCAGTACTTC. Amino acid sequence: CASSQVPGTVPGEQYF.